Presented here are 20 T cell receptor beta chains from one specimen sequenced in a study of blood T cell repertoires in COVID-19. Assay: immunoSEQ multiplex PCR; the TCRdb copy retains only in-frame clones and omits some. The sample consists of 110,000 to 150,000 clones, around 80% of them appearing once. Sequenced material: peripheral blood. The receptors were gathered from a woman aged 45-65 years with acute or convalescent COVID-19.

The rearrangement uses TRBV28 and TRBJ2-4; D might be TRBD2 (6 bases). The CDR3 is 16 amino acids. V was clipped by 5 bases and J by 3 bases, with 17 bases between them. Germline-derived CDR1 and CDR2 are MDHEN and SYDVKM. The CDR3 DNA follows: TGTGCCAGCAGTGACCGTCTCCCCGGGGGCAAAAACATTCAGTACTTC. Protein product: CASSDRLPGGKNIQYF. The variable domain in full, with the rest retrieved from reference TRBV28 and TRBJ2-4, is DVKVTQSSRYLVKRTGEKVFLECVQDMDHENMFWYRQDPGLGLRLIYFSYDVKMKEKGDIPEGYSVSREKKERFSLILESASTNQTSMYLCASSDRLPGGKNIQYFGAGTRLSVL.

This clone was found once. J is TRBJ1-1 and V is TRBV4-1, with 8 bases aligning to TRBD1. V shed 5 bases, J shed 3 bases, and the junction held 2 bases outside the gene matches. The CDR3 extends over 13 amino acids. Germline V lookup: CDR1 MGHRA, CDR2 YSYEKL. CDR3 coding DNA: TGCGCCAGCAGCGAGACAGGGGACACTGAAGCTTTCTTT. Its protein is CASSETGDTEAFF.

V is TRBV18 and J is TRBJ2-7; D might be TRBD2 (7 bases). CDR1 is KGHSH and CDR2 is LQKENI in the germline V gene. The CDR3 is 14 residues long. Trimming took off 4 bases at V and 3 bases at J, with 13 bases between the two ends. The DNA for the CDR3 is TGTGCCAGCTCACGGGAGGGAGGGGGCTACGAGCAGTACTTC. Translating it yields CASSREGGGYEQYF. Drawing the rest from reference TRBV18 and TRBJ2-7, the complete variable domain is NAGVMQNPRHLVRRRGQEARLRCSPMKGHSHVYWYRQLPEEGLKFMVYLQKENIIDESGMPKERFSAEFPKEGPSILRIQQVVRGDSAAYFCASSREGGGYEQYFGPGTRLTVT.

The rearrangement uses TRBV5-1 and TRBJ2-1, with 8 bases identical to TRBD1. CDR3 size: 16 residues. The ends lost 5 bases at V and 3 bases at J; junction bases unmatched: 10. Germline CDR1 is SGHRS and CDR2 is YFSETQ. The CDR3 coding sequence is TGCGCCAGCAGTTTTAACAGGGGGATGGACTACAATGAGCAGTTCTTC. Amino acid sequence: CASSFNRGMDYNEQFF.

V gene TRBV4-1 combines with J gene TRBJ1-1; maybe TRBD1 (6 bases). Trimming left V 1 base short and J 4 bases short, with 13 bases between. Germline V gene lookup returns CDR1 MGHRA and CDR2 YSYEKL. This CDR3 comprises 15 residues. Here the CDR3 DNA reads TGCGCCAGCAGCCAAGCAGACAGGTTAAGCACTGAAGCTTTCTTT. This sequence encodes CASSQADRLSTEAFF.

The chain carries TRBV27 and TRBJ2-3; TRBD2 aligns across 9 bases. This CDR3 region has 16 residues. Germline CDR1 MNHEY, CDR2 SMNVEV (reference sequence). V lost 4 bases, J lost 2 bases, and 7 bases stayed unmatched. This chain's CDR3 is CASSWMGGGATDTQYF. The CDR3 DNA sequence: TGTGCCAGCAGTTGGATGGGCGGGGGGGCCACAGATACGCAGTATTTT.

The chain carries TRBV6-5 and TRBJ1-6, with D perhaps matching TRBD1 (5 bases). Per the germline V gene, CDR1 is MNHEY and CDR2 is SVGAGI. The CDR3 extends over 13 amino acids. Trimming removed 7 bases from V and 8 bases from J, with 12 bases in between. The CDR3 DNA is TGTGCCAGCACCCGGGGGGGTGATTCACCCCTCCACTTT. Amino acid sequence: CASTRGGDSPLHF.

The chain combines TRBV6-6 with TRBJ2-7, with TRBD1 matching 7 bases. The germline V gene encodes CDR1 MNHNY and CDR2 SVGAGI (reference sequence). Trimming took 6 bases from V and 4 from J; bases not matched to a gene: 12. The CDR3 loop spans 15 amino acids. CDR3 residues: CASSPGTAPDYEQYF. CDR3 coding DNA: TGTGCCAGCAGCCCGGGGACAGCCCCCGATTACGAGCAGTACTTC.

The rearrangement uses TRBV30 and TRBJ2-1; D is perhaps TRBD2 (6 bases). Trimming took off 0 bases at V and 8 bases at J, with 20 bases between the two ends. This CDR3 contains 16 residues. CDR1 GTSNPN and CDR2 SVGIG come from the germline V gene (reference sequence). The CDR3 sequence is CAWSVFGTPARDEQFF. The CDR3, as DNA: TGTGCCTGGAGTGTTTTTGGGACTCCCGCGCGGGATGAGCAGTTCTTC.

The DNA for the CDR3 is TGTGCCAGCTCACCCCAGGGACAGGGGGGGATGAACACTGAAGCTTTCTTT. Translated: CASSPQGQGGMNTEAFF. The gene calls are TRBV18 and TRBJ1-1; 11 positions agree with TRBD1. The CDR3 extends over 17 amino acids. Trimming at V came to 3 bases and at J to 0 bases, leaving 6 bases not matched to a gene. CDR1 is KGHSH, CDR2 LQKENI, per germline.

The chain has TRBV6-6 and TRBJ1-4, with TRBD1 identical over 7 bases. CDR3 length equals 15 residues. CDR1 and CDR2 from the germline V gene are MNHNY and SVGAGI (reference sequence). The junction had 6 bases not matched to a gene; V was cut back by 0 bases and J by 8 bases. CDR3 bases: TGTGCCAGCAGTTACTCCGGGCAGGGGGTAGAAAAACTGTTTTTT. Its protein is CASSYSGQGVEKLFF.

This clone has just one count. CDR3 residues: CASSEGTGWRTEAFF. DNA for the CDR3: TGTGCCAGCAGCGAGGGGACAGGGTGGCGCACTGAAGCTTTCTTT. This chain joins TRBV9 and TRBJ1-1; the match to TRBD1 covers 9 bases. Trimming cost V 3 bases and J 4 bases; bases outside gene matches: 7. Germline values: CDR1 SGDLS, CDR2 YYNGEE. CDR3 length: 15 residues.

About this clone itself: This sequence may be a read error, since a much larger clone differs from it by one base. V gene TRBV3-1 (or the pseudogene TRBV3-2) combines with J gene TRBJ1-1; no definite D call. This CDR3 is built from 13 residues. Trimming took 1 base from V and 1 from J, leaving 4 bases between them. Germline V gene lookup returns CDR1 LGHDT and CDR2 YNNKEL (reference sequence). This CDR3 is CASSQAENTEAFF. The CDR3 bases are TGTGCCAGCAGCCAAGCAGAGAACACTGAAGCTTTCTTT.

The count of this clone is one. The rearrangement uses TRBV11-3 and TRBJ1-1; weak D call: TRBD1 (6 bases). V was pared by 0 bases and J by 5 bases, with 10 bases between. Germline V gene sequence: CDR1 SGHNT, CDR2 YENEEA. There are 14 residues in the CDR3. CDR3 sequence reads: CASSLESQGTEAFF. Written as DNA, the CDR3 is TGTGCCAGCAGCTTAGAGTCCCAGGGGACTGAAGCTTTCTTT. The entire variable domain, with the rest obtained from reference TRBV11-3 and TRBJ1-1, is as follows: EAGVVQSPRYKIIEKKQPVAFWCNPISGHNTLYWYLQNLGQGPELLIRYENEEAVDDSQLPKDRFSAERLKGVDSTLKIQPAELGDSAVYLCASSLESQGTEAFFGQGTRLTVV.

The chain uses TRBV10-3 and TRBJ2-7; tentative D call: TRBD1 (6 bases). Germline CDR1 and CDR2: ENHRY and SYGVKD. With 4 bases removed from V and 5 bases from J, the gap between germline ends came to 9 bases. The CDR3 totals 12 residues. The CDR3: CAISVAGDEQYF. Here the CDR3 DNA reads TGTGCCATCAGTGTCGCAGGGGACGAGCAGTACTTC.

The chain has TRBV19 and TRBJ1-5; the D is unclear. CDR3 size: 16 residues. Germline-derived CDR1 and CDR2 are LNHDA and SQIVND (reference sequence). The V end lost 5 bases, the J end lost 0 bases, and 14 bases lay between the germline ends. This CDR3 is CASSPLRGYSNQPQHF. The CDR3 DNA is TGTGCCAGTAGTCCGCTCCGGGGTTATAGCAATCAGCCCCAGCATTTT.

CDR3 in amino acids: CASSPAGTQETQYF. CDR3 in DNA: TGTGCCAGCAGCCCAGCTGGGACTCAAGAGACCCAGTACTTC. This chain joins TRBV3-1 (or the pseudogene TRBV3-2) and TRBJ2-5; tentative D call: TRBD2 (6 bases). V was shortened by 4 bases and J by 2 bases, with 11 bases between the two germline ends. The CDR3 length is 14 residues. Germline loops: CDR1 LGHDT, CDR2 YNNKEL (reference sequence).

There are a few counts of this clone. The chain has TRBV19 and TRBJ1-1; possibly TRBD1 for D (6 bases). CDR1 is LNHDA, CDR2 SQIVND, per germline (reference sequence). Trimming pared 7 bases from V and 0 bases from J, leaving 12 bases between. This CDR3 is built from 14 residues. The chain's CDR3 is CASTGQSLNTEAFF. The CDR3, as DNA: TGTGCCAGTACGGGACAATCTCTGAACACTGAAGCTTTCTTT.

The V gene is TRBV7-2, the J gene TRBJ1-1; 8 bases fit TRBD1. CDR3 length: 13 amino acids. Unmatched junction bases numbered 9, after V lost 5 bases and J lost 10 bases. Germline CDR1 is SGHTA and CDR2 is FQGNSA. CDR3: CASSVTRGLGAFF. Here the CDR3 DNA reads TGTGCCAGCAGCGTAACCAGGGGGCTAGGAGCTTTCTTT.

This clone was picked up a small number of times. The chain employs TRBV27 and TRBJ2-3, with 9 bases identical to TRBD1. Per the germline V gene, CDR1 is MNHEY and CDR2 is SMNVEV (reference sequence). This CDR3 contains 14 residues. V shed 6 bases, J shed 4 bases, and the junction held 5 bases outside the gene matches. The CDR3 DNA reads TGTGCCAGCAGCCGGGACAGGGTGGCAGATACGCAGTATTTT. Its protein product is CASSRDRVADTQYF.